This T cell receptor beta chain originates from a study of T cells in Graves' hyperthyroidism and ophthalmopathy. Study-level findings and limits: Most thyroid clonotypes expanded above 0.001 were also detected in blood.

This clonotype has more than one count but fewer than ten. Antigen unknown. Germline V gene data show CDR1 as DFQATT and CDR2 as SNEGSKA (reference sequence). The length of the CDR3 is 15 residues. Trimming removed 6 bases at V and 3 bases at J, with 19 bases between. TCR beta CDR3 sequences were amplified from RNA transcripts. The primer set for the first-round RT-PCR of the TCR CDR3 was HTBI. TCRdb re-derived calls from the multiplex PCR reads in MiXCR, one entry per CDR3 protein. The repertoire holds about 380,000 distinct CDR3 sequences, with roughly 13% as singletons. Source material: blood. The TCR comes from a man between 25 and 39 years old with Graves' hyperthyroidism that later progressed to Graves' ophthalmopathy. This chain connects TRBV20-1 to TRBJ2-3; D is perhaps TRBD2 (6 bases). In DNA, the CDR3 is TGCAGTGCCCACCCTGCTAGCGATATGACAGATACGCAGTATTTT. Residues: CSAHPASDMTDTQYF.